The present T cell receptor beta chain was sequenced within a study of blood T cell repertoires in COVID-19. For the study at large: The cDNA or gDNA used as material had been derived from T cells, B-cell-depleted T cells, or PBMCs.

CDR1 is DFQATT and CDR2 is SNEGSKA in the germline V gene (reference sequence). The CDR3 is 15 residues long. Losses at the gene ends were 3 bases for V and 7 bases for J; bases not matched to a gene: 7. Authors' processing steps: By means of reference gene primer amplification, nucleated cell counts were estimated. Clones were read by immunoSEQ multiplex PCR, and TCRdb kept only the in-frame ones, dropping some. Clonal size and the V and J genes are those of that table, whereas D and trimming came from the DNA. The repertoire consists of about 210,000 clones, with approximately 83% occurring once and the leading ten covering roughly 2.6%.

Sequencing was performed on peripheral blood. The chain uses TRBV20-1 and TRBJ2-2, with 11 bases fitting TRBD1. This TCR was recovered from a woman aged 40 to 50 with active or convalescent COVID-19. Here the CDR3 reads CSASRTGGLGGELFF. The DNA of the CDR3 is TGCAGTGCTAGTAGGACAGGGGGCCTTGGCGGGGAGCTGTTTTTT.